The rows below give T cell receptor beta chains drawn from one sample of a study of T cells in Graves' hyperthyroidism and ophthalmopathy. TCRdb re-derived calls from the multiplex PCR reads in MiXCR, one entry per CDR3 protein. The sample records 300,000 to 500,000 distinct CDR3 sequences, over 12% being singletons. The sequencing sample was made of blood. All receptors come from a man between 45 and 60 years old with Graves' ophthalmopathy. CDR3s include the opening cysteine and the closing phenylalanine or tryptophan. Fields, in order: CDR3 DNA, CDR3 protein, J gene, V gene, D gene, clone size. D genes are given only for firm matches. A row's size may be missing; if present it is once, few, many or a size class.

TGCGCCAGCAGCCAGGCTAGCGGGAGGCGTACGTACGAGCAGTACTTC,CASSQASGRRTYEQYF,TRBJ2-7,TRBV4-1,TRBD2,few
TGCAGTGCTAACCCTGTCTACGAGCAGTACTTC,CSANPVYEQYF,TRBJ2-7,TRBV20-1,NA,many
TGTGCCATCAGGGACAGGGCCTACAATGAGCAGTTCTTC,CAIRDRAYNEQFF,TRBJ2-1,TRBV10-3,TRBD1,NA
TGCAGTGCTCCAACAGGGTACAGAGAGACCCAGTACTTC,CSAPTGYRETQYF,TRBJ2-5,TRBV20-1,NA,few
TGCGCCAGCACCTCGGCGGGACAGGGTAATGAAAAACTGTTTTTT,CASTSAGQGNEKLFF,TRBJ1-4,TRBV5-1,TRBD1,NA
TGTGCCAGCGCGGCCCAGACAGGGGGCTACGAGCAGTACTTC,CASAAQTGGYEQYF,TRBJ2-7,TRBV2,TRBD1,few
TGTGCCAGCAGCTTAGTAGCGGAGAAGGGCTACGAGCAGTACTTC,CASSLVAEKGYEQYF,TRBJ2-7,TRBV7-6,NA,many
TGTGCCAGCAGTGAGGGTGTGGCGGTAAATCAGCCCCAGCATTTT,CASSEGVAVNQPQHF,TRBJ1-5,TRBV2,NA,many
TGTGCCAGCAGCCGCGCTCCGGGACAGGGGGCTTACGAGCAGTACTTC,CASSRAPGQGAYEQYF,TRBJ2-7,TRBV28,TRBD1,many
TGTGCCTGGGGGACAGGGCAAAATCAGCCCCAGCATTTT,CAWGTGQNQPQHF,TRBJ1-5,TRBV30,TRBD1,many
TGCGCCAGCAGCCAAGGGACAAGTAATGAAAAACTGTTTTTT,CASSQGTSNEKLFF,TRBJ1-4,TRBV4-1,NA,NA
TGTGCCAGCAGCCAACTGTCAGGGGGGGATCAGCCCCAGCATTTT,CASSQLSGGDQPQHF,TRBJ1-5,TRBV3-1,TRBD1,many
TGCGCCAGCAGCCAGGGGGGGGACACAACCTATGGCTACACCTTC,CASSQGGDTTYGYTF,TRBJ1-2,TRBV4-1,NA,few
TGTGCCAGCAGCTTAAACAGGGGCCAAGAGACCCAGTACTTC,CASSLNRGQETQYF,TRBJ2-5,TRBV11-3,TRBD1,few
TGTGCCAGTAGGGACCGCGGTCGGGCCTACGAGCAGTACTTC,CASRDRGRAYEQYF,TRBJ2-7,TRBV19,NA,NA
TGTGCCAGCAGTTACTCGGGTGTCTGGCTAGCGGGGAGAAGCTCCTACAATGAGCAGTTCTTC,CASSYSGVWLAGRSSYNEQFF,TRBJ2-1,TRBV6-6,TRBD2,NA
TGTGCCAGCAGCCAAGACACTAGAGACAATGAGCAGTTCTTC,CASSQDTRDNEQFF,TRBJ2-1,TRBV3-1,NA,many
TGTGCCAGCTCACCAACGGGACAGGGGGCAGATACGCAGTATTTT,CASSPTGQGADTQYF,TRBJ2-3,TRBV18,TRBD1,many
TGTGCCAGCAGTTACGGGGGAGTGGGCACAGATACGCAGTATTTT,CASSYGGVGTDTQYF,TRBJ2-3,TRBV6-6,NA,many
TGCAGCGTAATAGACGACAGCTACTCTGGAAACACCATATATTTT,CSVIDDSYSGNTIYF,TRBJ1-3,TRBV29-1,NA,many
TGCAGTGCTAAAGTCATGGGGCTTGAGGAGCCCCAGCATTTT,CSAKVMGLEEPQHF,TRBJ1-5,TRBV20-1,NA,many
TGTGCCAGCAGAAAGGACAGCACCTATGGCTACACCTTC,CASRKDSTYGYTF,TRBJ1-2,TRBV2,NA,many
TGCAGTGCAGAAAGGACAGGTCTGTACTTC,CSAERTGLYF,TRBJ2-5,TRBV20-1,TRBD1,many
TGTGCCAGCAGCGCCCGTGCTGCCGGGGAGCTGTTTTTT,CASSARAAGELFF,TRBJ2-2,TRBV7-9,NA,many
TGTGCCACCAGTGATTTGAGTCTAGGGAAAGGGGAGACCCAGTACTTC,CATSDLSLGKGETQYF,TRBJ2-5,TRBV24-1,NA,few
TGTGCCAGCAGGGTTAGCGGAAGCACAGATACGCAGTATTTT,CASRVSGSTDTQYF,TRBJ2-3,TRBV6-1,NA,many
TGCAGTGCTAGCCCCAGGGTTACTCCAGAAGCTTTCTTT,CSASPRVTPEAFF,TRBJ1-1,TRBV20-1,NA,NA
TGTGCCAGCAGTTACTCGGGAGGGAGGCGAAACGAGCAGTACTTC,CASSYSGGRRNEQYF,TRBJ2-7,TRBV6-2/TRBV6-3,TRBD2,NA
TGTGCCAGTAGCGACAGGGGGCTCCCCCAAGAGACCCAGTACTTC,CASSDRGLPQETQYF,TRBJ2-5,TRBV19,TRBD1,many
TGTGCCTGGAGTGTAAGAGGAAACAATCAGCCCCAGCATTTT,CAWSVRGNNQPQHF,TRBJ1-5,TRBV30,NA,many
TGTGCCGCCACCACTGAAGCTTTCTTT,CAATTEAFF,TRBJ1-1,TRBV30,NA,few
TGTGCCAGCAGCTTAGAACGTAGCGGGAGTTTCTACAATGAGCAGTTCTTC,CASSLERSGSFYNEQFF,TRBJ2-1,TRBV11-2,TRBD2,once